This T cell receptor beta chain was identified in a study of T cells in Graves' hyperthyroidism and ophthalmopathy (dated by TCRdb to about 2019). Some background on the complete study: Peripheral blood was sampled at the time of initial diagnosis, prior to any treatment. The approximately 100 discovery patients were divided at random into training and test sets in a 7:3 ratio. Prospective prediction of ophthalmopathy was tested in an independent validation cohort consisting of 18 hyperthyroidism patients and over 15 patients who later progressed to ophthalmopathy. After blood sampling, hyperthyroidism patients were treated with methimazole at a starting dose of 30 mg daily, and ophthalmopathy patients were treated with high-dose intravenous methylprednisolone. In addition, the study compared T-cell repertoires in thyroid tissue and in blood from five to seven Graves' hyperthyroidism patients. To identify distinguishing TCR V-J signatures, a discovery cohort of about 100 patients was used, comprising some 45 with Graves' ophthalmopathy and around 60 with stable Graves' hyperthyroidism. TCR Vbeta CDR3 sequencing of 120 to 150 peripheral blood samples (roughly 43 ophthalmopathy, some 75 hyperthyroidism and roughly 17 progressor patients) is reported in the paper. Overall results and qualifications from the work: Ophthalmopathy was separated from stable hyperthyroidism by a 13 V-J signature model, with roughly 88% sensitivity and approximately 81% specificity obtained in cross-validation and 80%/75% obtained in testing. Blood samples also contained most of the expanded thyroid clonotypes (frequency above 0.001), which suggests that blood repertoires may reflect thyroid immune responses. During validation, the model predicted progression to ophthalmopathy a median of roughly six months ahead of onset, with 60% to 71% sensitivity and roughly 72% specificity. No statistical method was used to set the sample size in advance, and investigators knew the group allocation.

Stable Graves' hyperthyroidism was defined as the absence of progression to ophthalmopathy over 18 months of follow-up. Hyperthyroidism patients were newly diagnosed, with disease duration under 2 months, and aged 18 to 65 years. Exclusion was applied to patients with uncontrolled infections, other autoimmune diseases, pregnancy or lactation. Clinical symptoms, serum thyroxine and TRAb, thyroid ultrasound, and orbital computed tomography formed the basis for the diagnoses. PBMCs were isolated from about 9 ml of fresh peripheral blood by Ficoll-Paque density gradient centrifugation. Total RNA was extracted with Trizol reagent, and quality was checked on an Agilent 2100 Bioanalyzer. TCR beta CDR3 regions were amplified from RNA transcripts. The TCR CDR3 was subjected to a first round of RT-PCR using the HTBI primer set and the Qiagen OneStep RT-PCR kit. A second multiplex PCR round built the libraries, followed by size selection and purification. Libraries were sequenced paired-end with 100 bp reads on an Illumina HiSeq2000. For the original study's pipeline: SOAPnuke was used to process the raw data, with reads discarded if the reads contained adapters or uncalled bases, had a mean Phred below 15, or lacked an exact constant-primer or identifier match. High-quality paired reads were merged with COPE v1.2.5, and unique nucleotide sequences were defined as clonotypes. MiTCR v1.1 was used to align clonotypes to the IMGT TRBV, TRBD and TRBJ reference segments. The analysis included only V-J combinations with a frequency above 0.0001, which together covered 99% to 99.2% of the repertoires. The TCS score was defined as the ratio of F50 (clonal expansion) to E x V (chaos), calculated using BLOSUM62-based TCRdist between CDR3 peptides within each V-J. Welch's t-statistics and random forest reduced just over 500 V-J features to 10 to 15, which were used in a naive Bayes classifier (R e1071). The Morisita-Horn index was used to measure how similar the thyroid and blood repertoires were. In-frame beta chains were kept once TCRdb had trimmed the public reads at Q25 with fastp and called clones with MiXCR. CDR3 protein duplicates are merged, each entry listing the most common genes and DNA. The V and J calls were determined by TCRdb, not by the authors. This sample comprises roughly 700,000 distinct CDR3 sequences, roughly 32% of them detected only once. The ten largest account for around 30% of the sample.

From its cysteine to its phenylalanine, the CDR3 spans 13 amino acids. The DNA shown is the 39-base CDR3, in frame from base 1. V gives up 10 bases and J gives up 0 bases, and the segment between their germline ends measures 13 bases. Sequences MDHEN (CDR1) and SYDVKM (CDR2) are obtained from the germline V gene. As to this clonotype: The antigen this receptor binds is unknown. It has no much larger one-base neighbor in the sample; base qualities were not kept.

The source is a woman aged 35 to 49 with Graves' hyperthyroidism. Sample: blood. The sequence links TRBV28 to TRBJ2-7, with the D assignment possibly TRBD1 or TRBD2, given 5 matching bases for each. The CDR3 amino acid sequence is: CAIDKGTSYEQYF. The DNA sequence is TGTGCCATCGACAAGGGGACCTCCTACGAGCAGTACTTC.